The source of this TCR beta chain is a study of regulatory T cells in long-lasting Graves disease. Time point denoted: persistent/refractory GD, antithyroid drugs over 5 years with positive TRAb. The TCR library was made from RNA extracted from PBMCs. Patients were from an endocrinology department in Xi'an, China. Arm-PCR of CDR3 regions and iRepertoire HTBI primers were the basis on which TCR beta libraries were built. TCRdb passed the multiplex PCR reads through MiXCR, listing each CDR3 protein once. The sample holds a few hundred thousand distinct CDR3 sequences; about 22% are singletons and the top ten take approximately 6.4%. This clonotype was observed a handful of times. This sequence was found in a female donor with Graves disease. Sequences were derived from peripheral blood mononuclear cells (PBMCs), sampled when the disease was refractory, from a patient treated with antithyroid drugs.

This CDR3 is CASSGRGSTEAFF. CDR3 nucleotides: TGTGCCAGCAGTGGCCGGGGTTCCACTGAAGCTTTCTTT. The chain uses TRBV28 and TRBJ1-1, with D hard to call. Germline V gene data show CDR1 as MDHEN and CDR2 as SYDVKM. The length of the CDR3 is 13 residues. Trimming left V 5 bases short and J 4 bases short, with 11 bases between.